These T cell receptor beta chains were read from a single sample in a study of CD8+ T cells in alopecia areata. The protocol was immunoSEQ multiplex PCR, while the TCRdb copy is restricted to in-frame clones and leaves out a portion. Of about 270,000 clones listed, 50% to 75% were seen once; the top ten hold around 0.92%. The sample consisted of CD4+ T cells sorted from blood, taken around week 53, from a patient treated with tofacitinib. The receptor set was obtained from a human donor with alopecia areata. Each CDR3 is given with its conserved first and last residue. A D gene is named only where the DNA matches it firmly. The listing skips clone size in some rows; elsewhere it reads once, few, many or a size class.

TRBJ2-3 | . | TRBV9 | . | TGTGCCAGCAGCGTAGGGTTTGGTGGCGATACGCAGTATTTT | CASSVGFGGDTQYF
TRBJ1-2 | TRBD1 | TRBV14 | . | TGTGCCAGCAGCCCGGGACAGGGATTCGTTGGCTACACCTTC | CASSPGQGFVGYTF
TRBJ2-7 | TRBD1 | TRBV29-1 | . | TGCAGCATGAGGACAGGGGGCGGCGAGCAGTACTTC | CSMRTGGGEQYF
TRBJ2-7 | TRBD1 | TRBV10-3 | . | TGTGCCATCAGTGAAGATTCCACCCTGGACAGGGGAAGGACCTACGAGCAGTACTTC | CAISEDSTLDRGRTYEQYF
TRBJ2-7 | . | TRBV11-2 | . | TGTGCCAGCAGCTCCGCGGGAATAGGGTCCGAGCAGTACTTC | CASSSAGIGSEQYF
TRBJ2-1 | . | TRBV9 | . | TGTGCCAGCAGCGCCGACACCATCCGCCACAATGAGCAGTTCTTC | CASSADTIRHNEQFF
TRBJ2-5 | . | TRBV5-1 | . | TGCGCCAGCAGCGGAGAGACCCAGTACTTC | CASSGETQYF
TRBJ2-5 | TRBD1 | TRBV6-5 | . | TGTGCCAGCAGTACCTCAGGGGGCGCGACAGAGACCCAGTACTTC | CASSTSGGATETQYF
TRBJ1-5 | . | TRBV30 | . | TGTGCCTGGAGTGGGCGGGTTAATCAGCCCCAGCATTTT | CAWSGRVNQPQHF
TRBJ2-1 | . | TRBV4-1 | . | TGCGCCAGCAGCCAAGATATAAGTAAACTAGCTGACAATGAGCAGTTCTTC | CASSQDISKLADNEQFF
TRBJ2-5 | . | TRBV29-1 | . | TGCAGCGTTGGAAACGGAGTACGAGAGCAGTACTTC | CSVGNGVREQYF
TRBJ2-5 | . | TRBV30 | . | TGTGCCTGGAGTTCGGGGATGGGGGAGACCCAGTACTTC | CAWSSGMGETQYF
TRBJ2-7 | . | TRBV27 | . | TGTGCCAGCAGTTTAACCAGGGGAAGCTCCTACGAGCAGTACTTC | CASSLTRGSSYEQYF
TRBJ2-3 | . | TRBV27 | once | TGTGCCAGCAGCCCCGGGGGAGATACGCAGTATTTT | CASSPGGDTQYF
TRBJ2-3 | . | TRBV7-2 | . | TGTGCCAGCAGCTTCCAGGGTACAGATACGCAGTATTTT | CASSFQGTDTQYF
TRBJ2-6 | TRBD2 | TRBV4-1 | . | TGCGCCAGCAGCCAGCTTAGCGGGGGGCCCTCTGGGGCCAACGTCCTGACTTTC | CASSQLSGGPSGANVLTF
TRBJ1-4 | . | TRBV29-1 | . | TGCAGCGTGGGGTTCCGGGACAAGGAAGAAAAACTGTTTTTT | CSVGFRDKEEKLFF
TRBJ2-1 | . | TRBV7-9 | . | TGTGCCAGCAGCCCGAATACGGGGAGCTCCTACAATGAGCAGTTCTTC | CASSPNTGSSYNEQFF
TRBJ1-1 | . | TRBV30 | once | TGTGCCTGGAGTGTTGGGGACCCCCCGGCTGAAGCTTTCTTT | CAWSVGDPPAEAFF
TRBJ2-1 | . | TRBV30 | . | TGTGCCTCCCCTACCGGGACGGCGAGCTCCTACAATGAGCAGTTCTTC | CASPTGTASSYNEQFF
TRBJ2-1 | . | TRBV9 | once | TGTGCCAGCAGCCCCCAAATCGGGGGACACACCAATGAGCAGTTCTTC | CASSPQIGGHTNEQFF
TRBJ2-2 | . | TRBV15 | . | TGTGCCACCAGCTCCTTGGGTCAGAACACCGGGGAGCTGTTTTTT | CATSSLGQNTGELFF
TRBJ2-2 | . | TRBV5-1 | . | TGCGCCAGCAGTCCTATAATCGGGGAGCTGTTTTTT | CASSPIIGELFF
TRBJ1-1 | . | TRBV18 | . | TGTGCCAGCTCCCCCCGCACAGGGGAAGCTTTCTTT | CASSPRTGEAFF
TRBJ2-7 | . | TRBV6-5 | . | TGTGCCAGCGGGACGTTCGGGGACGGCGCCTACGAGCAGTACTTC | CASGTFGDGAYEQYF
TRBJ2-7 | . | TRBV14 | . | TGTGCCAGCAGCCAGGGGGCCGGCTACGAGCAGTACTTC | CASSQGAGYEQYF
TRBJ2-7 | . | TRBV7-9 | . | TGTGCCAGCAGCTTAGGACAGGACCCACTCTACGAGCAGTACTTC | CASSLGQDPLYEQYF
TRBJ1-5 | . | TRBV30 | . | TGTGCCTGGAGTTACGCTAGTAGCAATCAGCCCCAGCATTTT | CAWSYASSNQPQHF
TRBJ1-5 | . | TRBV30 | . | TGTGCCTGGAGTGTTGGGGGATGGAGCAATCAGCCCCAGCATTTT | CAWSVGGWSNQPQHF
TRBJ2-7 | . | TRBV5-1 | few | TGCGCCAGCACACCCGACGGCTCCTACGAGCAGTACTTC | CASTPDGSYEQYF
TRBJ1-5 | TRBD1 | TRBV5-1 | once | TGCGCCAGCAGCTTGGGGGACAGAGGGAATCAGCCCCAGCATTTT | CASSLGDRGNQPQHF
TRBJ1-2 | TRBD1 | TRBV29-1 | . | TGCAGCGTGGAGACAGGGAACTATGGCTACACCTTC | CSVETGNYGYTF
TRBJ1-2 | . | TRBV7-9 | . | TGTGCCAGCAGCCTAGGGGGGACCGCCAGAGTCTATGGCTACACCTTC | CASSLGGTARVYGYTF
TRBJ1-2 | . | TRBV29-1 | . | TGCAGCGTTGGAAATAATGGCTACACCTTC | CSVGNNGYTF
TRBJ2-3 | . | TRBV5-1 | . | TGCGCCAGCAGTAAGGTGGTCGGCACAGATACGCAGTATTTT | CASSKVVGTDTQYF
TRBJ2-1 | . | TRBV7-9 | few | TGTGCCAGCAGCTTAGGCCACTACAATGAGCAGTTCTTC | CASSLGHYNEQFF
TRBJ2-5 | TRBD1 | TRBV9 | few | TGTGCCAGCAGCGTACGAGGTACAGGGGTCCAAGAGACCCAGTACTTC | CASSVRGTGVQETQYF
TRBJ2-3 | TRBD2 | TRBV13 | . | TGTGCCAGCAGCCCCCCCCACCGGGGGGACTATACGCAGTATTTT | CASSPPHRGDYTQYF
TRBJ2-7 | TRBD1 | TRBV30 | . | TGTGCCTGGTCAAACTCCGGGACAGGGATTTACGAGCAGTACTTC | CAWSNSGTGIYEQYF
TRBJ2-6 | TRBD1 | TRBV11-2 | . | TGTGCCAGCAGCCACTGGGGGACAGGGGGCGACTCTGGGGCCAACGTCCTGACTTTC | CASSHWGTGGDSGANVLTF